This paragraph reports one TCR beta chain. Its matching antigen is unknown. The sample has other DNA sequences that encode this CDR3 too. This record comes from a study of cytomegalovirus exposure and HLA in healthy donors. Study as a whole: In a later analysis, the roughly 130 validation repertoires were reported to have used the same platform as the 666 first-cohort repertoires. Study conclusions and caveats: CMV antigen specificity of a few CMV-associated chains was confirmed in vitro. Cytomegalovirus-associated status was assigned to 164 TCR beta chains.

The CDR3 runs 12 residues. Germline V CDR1 and CDR2: LNHDA, SQIVND (reference sequence). Trimming removed 5 bases at V and 5 bases at J, with 7 bases between. Sequenced by immunoSEQ multiplex PCR; TCRdb stores in-frame clones only, minus some. The table lists about 130,000 clones, 75% to 90% of them singletons. V gene TRBV19 combines with J gene TRBJ2-1; D uncertain. This clonotype was sampled from a woman under 30 in good health and CMV-seronegative. The source material was PBMCs. This CDR3 reads CASSFRNNEQFF. DNA for the CDR3: TGTGCCAGTAGTTTTAGAAACAATGAGCAGTTCTTC.